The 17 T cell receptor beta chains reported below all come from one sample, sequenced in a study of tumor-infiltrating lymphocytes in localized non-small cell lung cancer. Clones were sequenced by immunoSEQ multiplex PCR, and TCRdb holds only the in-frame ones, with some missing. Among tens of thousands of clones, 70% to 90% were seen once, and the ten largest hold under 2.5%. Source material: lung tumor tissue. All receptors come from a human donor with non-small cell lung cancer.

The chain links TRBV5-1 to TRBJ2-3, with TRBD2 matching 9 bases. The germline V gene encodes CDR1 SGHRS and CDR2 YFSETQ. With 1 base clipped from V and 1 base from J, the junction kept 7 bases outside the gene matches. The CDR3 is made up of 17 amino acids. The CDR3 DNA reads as TGCGCCAGCAGCTTGACTTTAGCGGGGGCCCGCACAGATACGCAGTATTTT. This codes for CASSLTLAGARTDTQYF.

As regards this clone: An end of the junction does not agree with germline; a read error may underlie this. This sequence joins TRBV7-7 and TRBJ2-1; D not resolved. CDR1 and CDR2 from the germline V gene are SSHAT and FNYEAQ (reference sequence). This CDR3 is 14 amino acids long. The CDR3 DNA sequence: TGTGCTAGCAGCTTAGATAGCTCCTACAATGAGCAGTTCTTC. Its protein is CASSLDSSYNEQFF.

CDR3 DNA sequence: TGCGCCAGCAGCCAAGAGGGGGAGGGGGGCTACGAGCAGTACTTC. Translation: CASSQEGEGGYEQYF. V gene TRBV4-3 combines with J gene TRBJ2-7, with D perhaps TRBD2 (7 bases). V lost 0 bases to trimming and J lost 3 bases, with 12 bases between them. Germline V lookup: CDR1 LGHNA, CDR2 YSLEER. The CDR3 totals 15 residues.

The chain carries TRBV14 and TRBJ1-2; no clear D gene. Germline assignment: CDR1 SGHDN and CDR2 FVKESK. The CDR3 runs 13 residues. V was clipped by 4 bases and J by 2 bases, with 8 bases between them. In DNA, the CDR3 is TGTGCCAGCAGCCCGGCCGGGAACTATGGCTACACCTTC. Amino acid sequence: CASSPAGNYGYTF.

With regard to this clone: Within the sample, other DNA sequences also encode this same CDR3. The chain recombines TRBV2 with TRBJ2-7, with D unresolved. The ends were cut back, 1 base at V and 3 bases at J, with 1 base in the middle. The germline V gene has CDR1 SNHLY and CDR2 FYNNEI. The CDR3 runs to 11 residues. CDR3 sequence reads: CASSEGYEQYF. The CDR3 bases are TGTGCCAGCAGTGAAGGCTACGAGCAGTACTTC. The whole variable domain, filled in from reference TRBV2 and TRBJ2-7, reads EPEVTQTPSHQVTQMGQEVILRCVPISNHLYFYWYRQILGQKVEFLVSFYNNEISEKSEIFDDQFSVERPDGSNFTLKIRSTKLEDSAMYFCASSEGYEQYFGPGTRLTVT.

The DNA for the CDR3 is TGTGCCAGCAGCAGTTATACAGGGGGCTATAATTCACCCCTCCACTTT. Protein product: CASSSYTGGYNSPLHF. The rearrangement links TRBV7-9 to TRBJ1-6; 8 nucleotides match TRBD1. Germline V CDR1 and CDR2: SEHNR, FQNEAQ (reference sequence). V dropped 5 bases and J dropped 3; count of bases not matched to a gene: 6. This CDR3 is built from 16 residues.

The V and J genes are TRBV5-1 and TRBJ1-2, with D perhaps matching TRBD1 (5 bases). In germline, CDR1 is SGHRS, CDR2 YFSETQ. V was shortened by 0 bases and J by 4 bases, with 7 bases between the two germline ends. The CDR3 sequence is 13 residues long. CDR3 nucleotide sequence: TGCGCCAGCAGCTTGGGAGGGACCTATGGCTACACCTTC. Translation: CASSLGGTYGYTF.

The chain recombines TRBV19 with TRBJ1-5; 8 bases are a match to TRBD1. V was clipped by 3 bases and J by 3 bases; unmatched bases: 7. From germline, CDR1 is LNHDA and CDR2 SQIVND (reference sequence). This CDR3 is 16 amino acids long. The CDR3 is CASSIDRGSFNQPQHF. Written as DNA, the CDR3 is TGTGCCAGTAGTATTGACAGGGGATCTTTCAATCAGCCCCAGCATTTT.

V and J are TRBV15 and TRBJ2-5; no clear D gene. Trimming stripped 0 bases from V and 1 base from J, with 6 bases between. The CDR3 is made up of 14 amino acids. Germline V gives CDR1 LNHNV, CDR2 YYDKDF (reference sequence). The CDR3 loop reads CATSRDNSQETQYF. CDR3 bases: TGTGCCACCAGCAGAGATAACAGCCAAGAGACCCAGTACTTC.

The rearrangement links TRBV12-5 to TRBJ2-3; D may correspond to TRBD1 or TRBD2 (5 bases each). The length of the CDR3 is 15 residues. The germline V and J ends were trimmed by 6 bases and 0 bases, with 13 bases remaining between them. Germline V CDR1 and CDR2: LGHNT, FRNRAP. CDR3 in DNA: TGTGCTAGTGGCTCCGTGGGACCGAGCACAGATACGCAGTATTTT. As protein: CASGSVGPSTDTQYF.

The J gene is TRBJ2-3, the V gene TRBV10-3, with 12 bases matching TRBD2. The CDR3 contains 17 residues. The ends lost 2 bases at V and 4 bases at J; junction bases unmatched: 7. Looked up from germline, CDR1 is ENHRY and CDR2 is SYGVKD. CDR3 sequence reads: CAISERLAGVGADTQYF. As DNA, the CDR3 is TGTGCCATCAGTGAGAGACTAGCGGGGGTAGGGGCAGATACGCAGTATTTT.

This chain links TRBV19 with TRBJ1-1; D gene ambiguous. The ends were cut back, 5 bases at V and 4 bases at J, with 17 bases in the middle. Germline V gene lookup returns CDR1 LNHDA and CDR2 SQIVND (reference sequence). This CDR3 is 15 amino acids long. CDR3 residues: CASSSLVQRGTEAFF. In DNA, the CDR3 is TGTGCCAGTAGTTCTTTGGTCCAGCGCGGCACTGAAGCTTTCTTT.

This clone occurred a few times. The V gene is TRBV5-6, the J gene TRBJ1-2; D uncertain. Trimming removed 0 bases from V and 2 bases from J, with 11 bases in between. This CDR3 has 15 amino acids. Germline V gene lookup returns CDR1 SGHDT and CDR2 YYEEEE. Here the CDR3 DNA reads TGTGCCAGCAGCTTGGGTAAGGGTCGGAACTATGGCTACACCTTC. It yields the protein CASSLGKGRNYGYTF.

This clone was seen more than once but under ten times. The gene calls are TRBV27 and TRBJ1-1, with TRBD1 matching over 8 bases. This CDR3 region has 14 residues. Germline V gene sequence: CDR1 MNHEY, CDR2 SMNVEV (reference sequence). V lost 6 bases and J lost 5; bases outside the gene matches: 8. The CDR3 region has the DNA TGTGCCAGCAGGAGACAGGGGATGGGGACTGAAGCTTTCTTT. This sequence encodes CASRRQGMGTEAFF.

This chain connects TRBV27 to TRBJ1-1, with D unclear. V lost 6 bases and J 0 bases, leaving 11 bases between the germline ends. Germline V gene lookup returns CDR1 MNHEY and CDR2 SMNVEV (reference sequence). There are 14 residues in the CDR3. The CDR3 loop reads CASSSRRLNTEAFF. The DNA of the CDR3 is TGTGCCAGCAGCTCCCGACGGTTGAACACTGAAGCTTTCTTT.

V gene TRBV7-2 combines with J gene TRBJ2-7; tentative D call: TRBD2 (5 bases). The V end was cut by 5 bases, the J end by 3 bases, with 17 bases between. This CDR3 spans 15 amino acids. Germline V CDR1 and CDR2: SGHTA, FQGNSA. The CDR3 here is CASSRGPTDYYEQYF. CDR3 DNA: TGTGCCAGCAGCCGGGGTCCAACAGATTACTACGAGCAGTACTTC.

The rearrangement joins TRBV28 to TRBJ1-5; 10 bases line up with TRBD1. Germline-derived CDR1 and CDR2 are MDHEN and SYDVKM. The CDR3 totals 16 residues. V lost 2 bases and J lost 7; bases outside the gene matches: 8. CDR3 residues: CASSLGRDRGRQPQHF. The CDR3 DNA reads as TGTGCCAGCAGTTTAGGCCGGGACAGGGGAAGGCAGCCCCAGCATTTT.